The T cell receptor (beta chain) described here comes from a study of early T cells in non-severe SARS-CoV-2 infection. Ten or more counts support this clonotype. Individual cDNA molecules were tagged with unique molecular identifiers. Each CDR3 protein gets one entry after TCRdb re-called the 5' RACE reads with MiXCR. This sample carries around 40,000 distinct CDR3 sequences, 4.5% to 7.5% of them seen once, and the ten largest clones take 4.5% to 6%. The CDR3 totals 16 residues. V lost 2 bases and J lost 7; bases outside the gene matches: 8. The sequenced material came from whole blood. This receptor was identified in an adult who was a healthcare worker with PCR-confirmed SARS-CoV-2 infection or an uninfected control (not recorded which). This chain uses TRBV12-3 or TRBV12-4 with TRBJ2-1, with 10 bases aligning to TRBD2. The CDR3 DNA is TGTGCCAGCAGTTTACTAGCGGGAGCTCTAGGGAATGAGCAGTTCTTC. Translating gives CASSLLAGALGNEQFF.